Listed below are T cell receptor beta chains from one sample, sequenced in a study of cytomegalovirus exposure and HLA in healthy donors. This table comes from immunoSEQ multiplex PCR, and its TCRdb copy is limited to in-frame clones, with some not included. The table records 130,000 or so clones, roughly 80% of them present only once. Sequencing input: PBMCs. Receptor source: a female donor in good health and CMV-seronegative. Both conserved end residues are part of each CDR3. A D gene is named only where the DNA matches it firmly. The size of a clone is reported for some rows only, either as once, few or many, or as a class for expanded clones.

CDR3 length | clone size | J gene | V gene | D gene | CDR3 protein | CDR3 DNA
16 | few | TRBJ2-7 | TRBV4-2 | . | CASSQSRLGSSYEQYF | TGTGCCAGCAGCCAATCGAGGCTGGGGAGCTCCTACGAGCAGTACTTC
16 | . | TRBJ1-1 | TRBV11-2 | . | CASSLVAVGGNTEAFF | TGTGCCAGCAGCTTAGTTGCAGTAGGGGGGAACACTGAAGCTTTCTTT
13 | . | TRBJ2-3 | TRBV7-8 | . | CASSFARTDTQYF | TGTGCCAGCAGCTTTGCCAGGACAGATACGCAGTATTTT
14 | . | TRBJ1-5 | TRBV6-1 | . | CASRAAGINQPQHF | TGTGCCAGCAGGGCAGCGGGTATCAATCAGCCCCAGCATTTT
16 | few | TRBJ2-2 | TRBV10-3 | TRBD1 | CAISSTGGRDTGELFF | TGTGCCATCAGTTCGACAGGGGGCAGGGACACCGGGGAGCTGTTTTTT
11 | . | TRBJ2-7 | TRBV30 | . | CAWSYGQGWIF | TGTGCCTGGAGTTACGGGCAGGGTTGGATCTTC
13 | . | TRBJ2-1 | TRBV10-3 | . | CAISESDSREQFF | TGTGCCATCAGTGAGTCGGACAGCCGGGAGCAGTTCTTC
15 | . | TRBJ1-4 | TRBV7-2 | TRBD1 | CASSLGGTGDEKLFF | TGTGCCAGCAGCTTAGGGGGGACAGGGGATGAAAAACTGTTTTTT
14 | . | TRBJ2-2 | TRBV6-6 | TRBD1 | CATTGTGVAGELFF | TGTGCCACAACCGGGACAGGGGTTGCCGGGGAGCTGTTTTTT
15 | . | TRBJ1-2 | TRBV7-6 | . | CASSLKIIDSYGYTF | TGTGCCAGCAGCTTAAAGATAATAGACAGCTATGGCTACACCTTC
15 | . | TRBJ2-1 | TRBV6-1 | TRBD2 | CASSLPGTTHPEQFF | TGTGCCAGCAGTCTCCCCGGGACTACTCATCCGGAGCAGTTCTTC
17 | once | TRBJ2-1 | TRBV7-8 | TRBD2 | CASSPDDGLAGYNEQFF | TGTGCCAGCAGCCCCGATGATGGACTAGCGGGATACAATGAGCAGTTCTTC
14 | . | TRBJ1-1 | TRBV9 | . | CASSRQGSDTEAFF | TGTGCCAGCAGCCGCCAGGGGTCAGACACTGAAGCTTTCTTT
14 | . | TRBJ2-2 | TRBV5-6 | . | CASSLATGGGELFF | TGTGCCAGCAGCTTGGCAACCGGGGGCGGGGAGCTGTTTTTT
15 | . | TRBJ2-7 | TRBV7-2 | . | CASSLGQMAAYEQYF | TGTGCCAGCAGCTTAGGCCAGATGGCGGCCTACGAGCAGTACTTC
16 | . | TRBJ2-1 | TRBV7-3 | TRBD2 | CASSQLAGVLYNEQFF | TGTGCCAGCAGCCAACTAGCGGGGGTGCTCTACAATGAGCAGTTCTTC
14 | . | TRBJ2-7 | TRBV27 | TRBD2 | CASSLTSGDYEQYF | TGTGCCAGCAGTTTAACTAGCGGGGACTACGAGCAGTACTTC
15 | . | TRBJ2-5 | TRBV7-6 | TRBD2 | CASSLGRRGQETQYF | TGTGCCAGCAGCTTAGGACGGCGGGGGCAAGAGACCCAGTACTTC
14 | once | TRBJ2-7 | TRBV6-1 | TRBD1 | CASSGGTGTYEQYF | TGTGCCAGCAGTGGAGGGACAGGGACCTACGAGCAGTACTTC
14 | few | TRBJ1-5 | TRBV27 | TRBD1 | CASSAPGGYQPQHF | TGTGCCAGCAGTGCGCCAGGGGGCTATCAGCCCCAGCATTTT
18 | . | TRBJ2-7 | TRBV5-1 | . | CASSRIGGGGADGYEQYF | TGCGCCAGCAGCCGTATTGGGGGTGGAGGGGCTGACGGGTACGAGCAGTACTTC
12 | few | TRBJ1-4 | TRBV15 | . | CATSRADEKLFF | TGTGCCACCAGCAGAGCAGATGAAAAACTGTTTTTT
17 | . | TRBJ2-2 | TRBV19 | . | CASSITRSPHFTGELFF | TGTGCCAGTAGTATAACTCGGTCTCCCCATTTCACCGGGGAGCTGTTTTTT
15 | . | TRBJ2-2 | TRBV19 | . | CASSIWDTNTGELFF | TGTGCCAGTAGTATATGGGACACAAACACCGGGGAGCTGTTTTTT
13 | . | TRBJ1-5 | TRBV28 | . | CASAWGEDQPQHF | TGTGCATCAGCTTGGGGGGAAGATCAGCCCCAGCATTTT